The present TCR beta chain was sequenced within a study of identical twins. After template switching added a universal primer site, the resulting cDNA carried unique molecular identifiers. TCRdb recomputed calls from the 5' RACE reads with MiXCR, one row per CDR3 protein. Seen here are 1.5 million to 2 million distinct CDR3 sequences, less than 35% observed once, and the top ten hold around 0.25%. This CDR3 has 18 residues. Germline assignment: CDR1 SGHVS and CDR2 FQNEAQ. Trimming left V 4 bases short and J 0 bases short, with 19 bases between. Sequenced material: cord blood. The chain carries TRBV7-8 and TRBJ2-1; tentatively, D is TRBD2 (5 bases). The receptor was derived from a newborn girl in good health. In DNA, the CDR3 is TGTGCCAGCAGCTCCGGGATCACCGGTGTTAGCTCCTACAATGAGCAGTTCTTC. Residues: CASSSGITGVSSYNEQFF.